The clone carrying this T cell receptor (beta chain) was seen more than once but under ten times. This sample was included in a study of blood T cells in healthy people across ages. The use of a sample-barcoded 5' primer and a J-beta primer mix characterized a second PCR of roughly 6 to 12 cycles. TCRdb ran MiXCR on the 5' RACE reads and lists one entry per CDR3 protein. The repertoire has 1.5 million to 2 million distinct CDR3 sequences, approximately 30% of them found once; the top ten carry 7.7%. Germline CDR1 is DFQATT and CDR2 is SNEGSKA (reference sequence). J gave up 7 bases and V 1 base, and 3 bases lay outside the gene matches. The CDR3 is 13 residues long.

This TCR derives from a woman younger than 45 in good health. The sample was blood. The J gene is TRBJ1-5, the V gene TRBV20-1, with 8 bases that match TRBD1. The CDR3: CSARGTGSQPQHF. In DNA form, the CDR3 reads TGCAGTGCTAGAGGGACAGGGTCCCAGCCCCAGCATTTT.